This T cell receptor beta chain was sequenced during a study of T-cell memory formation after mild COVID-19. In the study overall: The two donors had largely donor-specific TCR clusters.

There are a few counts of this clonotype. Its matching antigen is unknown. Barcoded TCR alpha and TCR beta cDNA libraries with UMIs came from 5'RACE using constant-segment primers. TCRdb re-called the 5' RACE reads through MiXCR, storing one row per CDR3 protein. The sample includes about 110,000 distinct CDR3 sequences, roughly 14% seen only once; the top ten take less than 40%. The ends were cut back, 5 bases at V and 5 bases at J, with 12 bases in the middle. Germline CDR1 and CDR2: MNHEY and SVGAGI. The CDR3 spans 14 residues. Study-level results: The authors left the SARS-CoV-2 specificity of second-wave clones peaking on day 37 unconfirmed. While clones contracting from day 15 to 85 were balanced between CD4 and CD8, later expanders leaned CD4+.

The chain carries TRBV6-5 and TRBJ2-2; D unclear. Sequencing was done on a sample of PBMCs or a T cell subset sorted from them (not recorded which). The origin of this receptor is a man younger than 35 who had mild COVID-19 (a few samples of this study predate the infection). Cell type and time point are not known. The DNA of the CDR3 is TGTGCCAGCAGTAGGCGACCTGAAACCGGGGAGCTGTTTTTT. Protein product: CASSRRPETGELFF.